Below, 17 T cell receptor beta chains from the same sample are listed, as sequenced in a study of vaccination effects on CD4 cells after COVID-19 (dated by TCRdb to 2022 to 2024). After around 10 days of culture, CD4+ T cells were isolated with the EasySep CD4+ T cell isolation kit. No antigen is known for these receptors. The library was made by the immunoSEQ multiplex PCR assay. TCRdb carries this immuneACCESS record with in-frame sequences only. Its versions omit some clonotypes, under half of them owing to an unresolved V gene in the studies checked, with the rest unexplained. This sample has about 48,000 clones in its table, and around 63% of those were observed once. Roughly 6% of the sample is held by the ten biggest clonotypes. The starting material was CD4+ T cells from PBMCs cultured without peptide, obtained before COVID-19 vaccination. These receptors were collected from a human donor who received a COVID-19 vaccine.

V is TRBV2 and J is TRBJ2-1; tentative D call: TRBD1 (5 bases). The length of the CDR3 is 14 residues. V was shortened by 4 bases and J by 2 bases, with 9 bases between the two germline ends. The V gene's germline CDR1 is SNHLY and CDR2 FYNNEI. The CDR3 protein is CASSVTRAYNEQFF. CDR3 coding DNA: TGTGCCAGCAGTGTGACCAGGGCCTACAATGAGCAGTTCTTC.

The chain uses TRBV5-1 and TRBJ2-7, with 7 nucleotides matching TRBD1. CDR3 size: 16 residues. Germline V CDR1 and CDR2: SGHRS, YFSETQ. J was trimmed by 2 bases and V by 2 bases; bases with no gene match: 10. The CDR3 region is CASSFGTVGTTYEQYF. As DNA, the CDR3 is TGCGCCAGCAGCTTCGGGACAGTAGGAACCACCTACGAGCAGTACTTC.

This clone showed up just once. The V gene is TRBV12-3 or TRBV12-4, the J gene TRBJ1-1; tentative D call: TRBD1 (6 bases). The CDR3 spans 13 residues. Trimming took 2 bases from V and 6 from J, leaving 10 bases between them. The CDR3 bases are TGTGCCAGCAGTTTACGCAGGGGACCTGAAGCTTTCTTT. Its translation: CASSLRRGPEAFF.

This clone has more than one count but fewer than ten. Other DNA sequences in this sample translate to the same CDR3. The rearrangement uses TRBV7-2 and TRBJ1-5; D is ambiguous. V was trimmed by 2 bases and J by 0 bases, leaving 2 bases between them. Looked up from germline, CDR1 is SGHTA and CDR2 is FQGNSA. This CDR3 is built from 13 residues. CDR3 nucleotide sequence: TGTGCCAGCAGCTTAAGTAGCAATCAGCCCCAGCATTTT. Its translation is CASSLSSNQPQHF.

This sequence joins TRBV11-2 and TRBJ2-3; TRBD2 is a possible D gene (6 bases). The V gene's germline CDR1 is SGHAT and CDR2 FQNNGV. The CDR3 loop spans 13 amino acids. V lost 5 bases and J lost 7, with 13 bases in between. CDR3 in DNA: TGTGCCAGCAGCGTTACGCGGGGCAATACGCAGTATTTT. This codes for CASSVTRGNTQYF.

The rearrangement joins TRBV5-1 to TRBJ2-3; 10 bases agree with TRBD2. From germline, CDR1 is SGHRS and CDR2 YFSETQ. The J segment lost 5 bases and the V segment lost 4 bases, leaving 7 bases of the junction unmatched. The CDR3 sequence is 15 residues long. CDR3 sequence reads: CASSGGTSDIDTQYF. The CDR3 region has the DNA TGCGCCAGCAGCGGAGGGACTAGCGACATAGATACGCAGTATTTT.

The chain combines TRBV11-2 with TRBJ1-1; tentative D call: TRBD1 (5 bases). V was pared by 0 bases and J by 10 bases, with 12 bases between. The length of the CDR3 is 13 residues. Germline loops: CDR1 SGHAT, CDR2 FQNNGV. CDR3: CASSLEAGVGAFF. In DNA form, the CDR3 reads TGTGCCAGCAGCTTAGAGGCGGGGGTAGGAGCTTTCTTT.

This chain joins TRBV7-8 and TRBJ1-1, with no clear D. CDR3 size: 14 residues. The germline gives CDR1 SGHVS, CDR2 FQNEAQ. The V and J ends lost 5 bases and 3 bases respectively, with 13 bases between them. CDR3 sequence: CASSATTLHTEAFF. CDR3 bases: TGTGCCAGCAGCGCCACCACGCTCCACACTGAAGCTTTCTTT.

This chain links TRBV29-1 with TRBJ2-7; 10 nucleotides match TRBD1. The CDR3 is 13 amino acids. The V gene end was trimmed by 4 bases and the J gene end by 6 bases; junction bases not matched to a gene: 6. Germline loops: CDR1 SQVTM, CDR2 ANQGSEA. The CDR3 region has the DNA TGCAGCGTTGGGGGACAGGGGTTGCTCGAGCAGTACTTC. Translation: CSVGGQGLLEQYF.

This CDR3 reads CASRPQGGAGYTF. The CDR3 DNA reads TGTGCCAGCAGACCGCAGGGAGGGGCGGGCTACACCTTC. V and J are TRBV5-6 and TRBJ1-2; possible D gene TRBD1, 5 bases. V lost 5 bases, J lost 8 bases, and 16 bases lay in between. Germline values: CDR1 SGHDT, CDR2 YYEEEE. The CDR3 loop spans 13 amino acids.

The gene calls are TRBV4-3 and TRBJ2-2; 9 bases line up with TRBD1. The germline gives CDR1 LGHNA, CDR2 YSLEER. Germline trimming cut 1 base from V and 4 bases from J; bases unmatched to any gene: 10. CDR3 length equals 18 residues. CDR3: CASSQVVVQGASTGELFF. CDR3 DNA sequence: TGCGCCAGCAGCCAAGTAGTCGTACAGGGGGCCAGCACCGGGGAGCTGTTTTTT.

This clone was found a few times. The chain joins TRBV7-2 to TRBJ2-2; 7 bases are a match to TRBD2. V lost 2 bases and J lost 6; bases outside the gene matches: 9. From germline, CDR1 is SGHTA and CDR2 FQGNSA. This CDR3 region has 16 residues. CDR3 protein: CASSLRPGRVAGELFF. The CDR3 region has the DNA TGTGCCAGCAGCTTACGACCAGGGAGGGTTGCCGGGGAGCTGTTTTTT.

The rearrangement links TRBV29-1 to TRBJ1-2; maybe TRBD1 (6 bases). CDR3 length: 16 amino acids. V dropped 3 bases and J dropped 4 bases, with 21 bases sitting between them. Germline-derived CDR1 and CDR2 are SQVTM and ANQGSEA. CDR3 bases: TGCAGCGTTGACGGGGTTCTAGGGGGAGCTTTCTATGGCTACACCTTC. The encoded protein is CSVDGVLGGAFYGYTF.

V usage is TRBV5-8 and J usage is TRBJ1-2, with D hard to call. Trimming pared 4 bases from V and 5 bases from J, leaving 9 bases between. Germline V gene lookup returns CDR1 SGHTS and CDR2 YDEGEE. This CDR3 region has 12 residues. The CDR3 loop reads CASSPLTYGYTF. As DNA, the CDR3 is TGTGCCAGCAGCCCTCTAACATATGGCTACACCTTC.

The genes are TRBV4-2 and TRBJ1-3; D is perhaps TRBD1 (6 bases). The CDR3 contains 16 residues. Trimming removed 4 bases from V and 3 bases from J, with 16 bases in between. Germline-derived CDR1 and CDR2 are LGHNA and YNFKEQ. The CDR3 region is CASSPGATTGGNTIYF. The CDR3 coding sequence is TGTGCCAGCAGCCCGGGGGCAACGACCGGTGGAAACACCATATATTTT.

The rearrangement uses TRBV9 and TRBJ2-3, with 8 bases identical to TRBD1. This CDR3 comprises 15 residues. Unmatched junction bases numbered 6, after V lost 3 bases and J lost 3 bases. Looked up from germline, CDR1 is SGDLS and CDR2 is YYNGEE. CDR3: CASSARTGITDTQYF. As DNA, the CDR3 is TGTGCCAGCAGCGCCCGGACAGGGATTACAGATACGCAGTATTTT.

The V gene is TRBV7-8, the J gene TRBJ1-1; 8 bases are shared with TRBD1. Germline CDR1 SGHVS, CDR2 FQNEAQ. The CDR3 runs 16 residues. The V gene end was trimmed by 4 bases and the J gene end by 1 base; junction bases not matched to a gene: 8. CDR3 sequence reads: CASSSLWTGTNTEAFF. The CDR3 region has the DNA TGTGCCAGCAGCTCCCTCTGGACAGGGACGAACACTGAAGCTTTCTTT.